A single sample is the source of the 14 T cell receptor beta chains below, sequenced in a study of blood T cell repertoires in COVID-19. Sequenced by immunoSEQ multiplex PCR; TCRdb stores in-frame clones only, minus some. This sample has under 200,000 clones; 70% to 90% occur once, and the top ten carry around a fifth. Sequencing input: peripheral blood. The receptors come from a man in his fifties or sixties with active or convalescent COVID-19.

V and J are TRBV6-5 and TRBJ1-2; TRBD1 might be the D (5 bases). Germline-derived CDR1 and CDR2 are MNHEY and SVGAGI. CDR3 length: 14 residues. Trimming removed 6 bases from V and 3 bases from J, with 14 bases in between. CDR3 region: CASSGRGADYGYTF. DNA for the CDR3: TGTGCCAGCAGCGGGAGGGGAGCGGACTATGGCTACACCTTC.

The J gene is TRBJ2-2, the V gene TRBV10-2; D may be TRBD1 (6 bases). In germline, CDR1 is WSHSY, CDR2 SAAADI. V shed 6 bases and J shed 3 bases, with 14 bases lying between them. The length of the CDR3 is 15 residues. In DNA form, the CDR3 reads TGCGCCAGCAGATTGGAAGGACAGTACACCGGGGAGCTGTTTTTT. Amino acid sequence: CASRLEGQYTGELFF.

A few counts support this clone. The chain combines TRBV9 with TRBJ1-2; D unresolved. Trimming cost V 4 bases and J 0 bases, with 13 bases left between them. The CDR3 length is 15 residues. Germline CDR1 SGDLS, CDR2 YYNGEE. CDR3 in amino acids: CASSPSGLPNYGYTF. The DNA of the CDR3 is TGTGCCAGCAGCCCCAGTGGACTGCCTAACTATGGCTACACCTTC.

The V call is TRBV5-1, the J call TRBJ2-5, with 9 nucleotides matching TRBD1. The CDR3 runs to 15 residues. Trimming at V came to 2 bases and at J to 5 bases, leaving 7 bases not matched to a gene. Germline CDR1 and CDR2: SGHRS and YFSETQ. The CDR3 reads CASSLTRTGVETQYF. For the CDR3, the DNA is TGCGCCAGCAGCTTAACAAGGACAGGGGTGGAGACCCAGTACTTC.

The chain links TRBV5-1 to TRBJ2-1; D possibly corresponds to TRBD1 (5 bases). The CDR3 is 14 residues long. V was cut by 1 base and J by 7 bases, with 12 bases left in between. Germline-derived CDR1 and CDR2 are SGHRS and YFSETQ. The CDR3 sequence is CASSLQDNTNEQFF. In nucleotides, the CDR3 is TGCGCCAGCAGCTTGCAGGACAACACAAATGAGCAGTTCTTC.

The chain combines TRBV5-1 with TRBJ2-5; TRBD1 matches 8 bases. This CDR3 comprises 14 residues. Germline trimming cut 3 bases from V and 3 bases from J; bases unmatched to any gene: 4. Germline CDR1 SGHRS, CDR2 YFSETQ. CDR3 DNA sequence: TGCGCCAGCAGCTATGACAGGGGCGAAGAGACCCAGTACTTC. Its protein product is CASSYDRGEETQYF.

The chain uses TRBV20-1 and TRBJ1-5; 8 bases align to TRBD1. J gave up 2 bases and V 3 bases, and 6 bases lay outside the gene matches. This CDR3 contains 15 residues. CDR1 DFQATT and CDR2 SNEGSKA come from the germline V gene (reference sequence). The CDR3, as DNA: TGCAGTGCTAGTAACTCGGGACAGGGCAATCAGCCCCAGCATTTT. It specifies CSASNSGQGNQPQHF.

The chain uses TRBV7-9 and TRBJ2-3, with D possibly being TRBD1 (6 bases). There are 14 residues in the CDR3. Germline V gene data show CDR1 as SEHNR and CDR2 as FQNEAQ (reference sequence). Trimming removed 2 bases from V and 2 bases from J, with 8 bases in between. CDR3 protein: CASSLMGATDTQYF. The CDR3 DNA reads TGTGCCAGCAGCTTAATGGGGGCCACAGATACGCAGTATTTT.

J is TRBJ1-3 and V is TRBV3-1 (or the pseudogene TRBV3-2), with 8 nucleotides matching TRBD1. Germline assignment: CDR1 LGHDT and CDR2 YNNKEL (reference sequence). Unmatched junction bases numbered 6, after V lost 4 bases and J lost 1 base. The CDR3 is made up of 16 amino acids. The CDR3 DNA reads TGTGCCAGCAGCCGAGGACAGGGAGGATCTGGAAACACCATATATTTT. Amino acids: CASSRGQGGSGNTIYF.

The rearrangement joins TRBV5-1 to TRBJ1-1; weak D call: TRBD1 (5 bases). This CDR3 spans 14 amino acids. CDR1 is SGHRS, CDR2 YFSETQ, per germline. V was shortened by 3 bases and J by 5 bases, with 14 bases between the two germline ends. CDR3 protein: CASSSRGESTEAFF. The CDR3 DNA sequence: TGCGCCAGCAGCTCTAGGGGCGAGAGTACTGAAGCTTTCTTT.

This chain connects TRBV27 to TRBJ2-3; 14 nucleotides agree with TRBD2. There are 18 residues in the CDR3. CDR1 is MNHEY, CDR2 SMNVEV, per germline (reference sequence). V lost 5 bases to trimming and J lost 9 bases; unmatched junction nucleotides: 16. CDR3 amino acids: CASSATSGGAPLRSTQYF. In nucleotides, the CDR3 is TGTGCCAGCAGTGCGACTAGCGGGGGGGCTCCATTGAGGTCGACGCAGTATTTT.

V usage is TRBV5-1 and J usage is TRBJ2-2; possible D gene TRBD2, 5 bases. Trimming pared 0 bases from V and 5 bases from J, leaving 8 bases between. The germline gives CDR1 SGHRS, CDR2 YFSETQ. The CDR3 has 14 residues. The CDR3 loop reads CASSLAPGTGELFF. CDR3 nucleotide sequence: TGCGCCAGCAGCTTGGCCCCGGGGACCGGGGAGCTGTTTTTT.

The V and J genes are TRBV19 and TRBJ1-2; TRBD1 aligns across 12 bases. This CDR3 has 14 residues. With 11 bases clipped from V and 8 bases from J, the junction kept 12 bases outside the gene matches. Germline loops: CDR1 LNHDA, CDR2 SQIVND (reference sequence). This CDR3 is CASGTGGARDGYTF. DNA for the CDR3: TGTGCCTCCGGGACAGGGGGCGCCAGGGACGGCTACACCTTC. Variable domain in full (rest from reference TRBV19 and TRBJ1-2): DGGITQSPKYLFRKEGQNVTLSCEQNLNHDAMYWYRQDPGQGLRLIYYSQIVNDFQKGDIAEGYSVSREKKESFPLTVTSAQKNPTAFYLCASGTGGARDGYTFGSGTRLTVV.

This clone appeared a single time. The gene calls are TRBV5-5 and TRBJ1-3; tentatively, D is TRBD1 (5 bases). From germline, CDR1 is SGHKS and CDR2 YYEKEE (reference sequence). V dropped 2 bases and J dropped 5 bases, with 11 bases sitting between them. This CDR3 spans 14 amino acids. The CDR3 coding sequence is TGTGCCAGCAGCTTTGAAGGGGCGCGAAACACCATATATTTT. It translates to CASSFEGARNTIYF.